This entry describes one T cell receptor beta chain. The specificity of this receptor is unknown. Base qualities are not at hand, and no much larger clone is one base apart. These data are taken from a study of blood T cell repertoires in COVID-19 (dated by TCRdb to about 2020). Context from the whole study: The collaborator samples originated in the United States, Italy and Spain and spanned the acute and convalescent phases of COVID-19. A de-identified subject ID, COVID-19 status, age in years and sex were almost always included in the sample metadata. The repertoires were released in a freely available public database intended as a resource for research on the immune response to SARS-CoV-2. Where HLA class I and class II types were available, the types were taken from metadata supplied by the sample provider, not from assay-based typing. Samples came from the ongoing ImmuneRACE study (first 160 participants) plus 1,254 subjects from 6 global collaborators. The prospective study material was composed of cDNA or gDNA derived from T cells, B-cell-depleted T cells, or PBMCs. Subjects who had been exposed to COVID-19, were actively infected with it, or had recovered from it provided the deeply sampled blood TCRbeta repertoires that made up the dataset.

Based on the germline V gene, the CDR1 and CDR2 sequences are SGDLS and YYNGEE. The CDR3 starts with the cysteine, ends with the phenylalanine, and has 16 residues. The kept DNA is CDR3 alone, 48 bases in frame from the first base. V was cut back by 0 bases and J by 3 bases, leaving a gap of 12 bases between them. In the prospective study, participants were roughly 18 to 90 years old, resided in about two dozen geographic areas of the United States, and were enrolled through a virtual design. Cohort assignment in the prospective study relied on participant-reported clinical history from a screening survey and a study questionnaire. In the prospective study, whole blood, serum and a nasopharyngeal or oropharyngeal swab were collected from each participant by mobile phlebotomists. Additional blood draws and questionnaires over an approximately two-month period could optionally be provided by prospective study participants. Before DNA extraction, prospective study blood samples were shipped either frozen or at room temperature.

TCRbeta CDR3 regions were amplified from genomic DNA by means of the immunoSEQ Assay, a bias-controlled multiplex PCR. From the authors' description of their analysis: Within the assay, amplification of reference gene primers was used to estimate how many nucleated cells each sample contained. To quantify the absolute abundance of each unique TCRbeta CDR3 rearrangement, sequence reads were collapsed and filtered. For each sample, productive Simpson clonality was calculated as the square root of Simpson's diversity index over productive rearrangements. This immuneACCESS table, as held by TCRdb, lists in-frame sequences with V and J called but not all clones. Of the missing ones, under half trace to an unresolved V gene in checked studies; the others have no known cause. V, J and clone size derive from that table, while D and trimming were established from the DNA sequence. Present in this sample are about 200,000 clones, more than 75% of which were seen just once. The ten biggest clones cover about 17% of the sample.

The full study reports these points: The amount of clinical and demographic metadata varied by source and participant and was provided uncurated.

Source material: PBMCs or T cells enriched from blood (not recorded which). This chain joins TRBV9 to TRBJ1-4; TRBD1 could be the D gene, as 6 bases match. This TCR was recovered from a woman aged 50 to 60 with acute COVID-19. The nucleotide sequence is TGTGCCAGCAGCGTAGGGGACATGGGGGCTAATGAAAAACTGTTTTTT. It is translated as CASSVGDMGANEKLFF.